This TCR beta chain appears in the sequencing data of a study of T cells after yellow fever vaccination. Study information: Preparation used SMART-Seq v4 Ultra Low Input for the low-cell-number fractions.

A single record per CDR3 protein comes from TCRdb applying MiXCR to the 5' RACE reads. The data show a few hundred thousand distinct CDR3 sequences, approximately 3.2% seen once. V was clipped by 5 bases and J by 0 bases, with 12 bases between them. The CDR3 has 15 residues. Germline assignment: CDR1 SGHNT and CDR2 YYREEE (reference sequence). The chain employs TRBV5-4 and TRBJ2-1; D gene unclear. Material: CD4+ T cells sorted from PBMCs, obtained 10 days after the yellow fever booster vaccination. The source is a man between 18 and 35 years old who received the YFV17D yellow fever vaccine. CDR3 sequence reads: CASSQDPNSYNEQFF. The CDR3 coding sequence is TGTGCCAGCAGTCAAGACCCGAACTCCTACAATGAGCAGTTCTTC. Full variable domain (remainder filled in from reference TRBV5-4 and TRBJ2-1): ETGVTQSPTHLIKTRGQQVTLRCSSQSGHNTVSWYQQALGQGPQFIFQYYREEENGRGNFPPRFSGLQFPNYSSELNVNALELDDSALYLCASSQDPNSYNEQFFGPGTRLTVL.